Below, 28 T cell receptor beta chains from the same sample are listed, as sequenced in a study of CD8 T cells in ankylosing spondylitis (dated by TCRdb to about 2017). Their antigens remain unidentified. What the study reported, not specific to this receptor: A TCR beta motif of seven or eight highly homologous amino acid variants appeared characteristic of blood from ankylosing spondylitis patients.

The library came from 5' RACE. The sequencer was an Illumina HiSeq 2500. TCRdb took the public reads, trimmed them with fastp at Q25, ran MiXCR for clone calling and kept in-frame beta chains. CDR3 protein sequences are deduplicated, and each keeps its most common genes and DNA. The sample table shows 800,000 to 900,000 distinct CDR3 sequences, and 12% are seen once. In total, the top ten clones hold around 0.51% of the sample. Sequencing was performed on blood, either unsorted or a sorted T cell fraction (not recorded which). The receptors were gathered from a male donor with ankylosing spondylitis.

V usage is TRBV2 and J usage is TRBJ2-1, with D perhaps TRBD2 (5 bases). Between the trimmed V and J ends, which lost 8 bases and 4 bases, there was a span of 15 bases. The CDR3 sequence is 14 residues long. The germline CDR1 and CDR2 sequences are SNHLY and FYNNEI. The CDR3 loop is CASSTTREYNEQFF. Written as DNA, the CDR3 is TGTGCCAGCTCTACGACACGGGAATACAATGAGCAGTTCTTC.

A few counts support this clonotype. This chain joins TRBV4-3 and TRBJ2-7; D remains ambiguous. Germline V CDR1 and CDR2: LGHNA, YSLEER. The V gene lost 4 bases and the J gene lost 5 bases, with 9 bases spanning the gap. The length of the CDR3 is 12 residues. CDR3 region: CASSPDPHEQYF. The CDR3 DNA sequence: TGCGCCAGCAGCCCGGATCCCCACGAGCAGTACTTC.

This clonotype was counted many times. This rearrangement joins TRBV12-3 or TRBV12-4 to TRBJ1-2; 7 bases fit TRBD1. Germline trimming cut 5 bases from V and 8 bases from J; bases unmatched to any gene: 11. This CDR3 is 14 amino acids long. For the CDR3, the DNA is TGTGCCAGCAGTCGGGACAGAAACCCCGCGGGCTACACCTTC. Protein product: CASSRDRNPAGYTF.

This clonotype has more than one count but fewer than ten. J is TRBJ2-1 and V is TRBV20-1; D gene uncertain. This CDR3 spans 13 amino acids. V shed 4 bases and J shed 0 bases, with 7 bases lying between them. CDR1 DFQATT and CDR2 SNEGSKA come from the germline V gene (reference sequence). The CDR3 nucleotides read TGCAGTGCTAAAGTCCCCTCCTACAATGAGCAGTTCTTC. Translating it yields CSAKVPSYNEQFF.

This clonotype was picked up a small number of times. For the CDR3, the DNA is TGTGCCAGCAGACCCGGAGGACAGAACACTGAAGCTTTCTTT. It translates to CASRPGGQNTEAFF. The V gene is TRBV2, the J gene TRBJ1-1; tentative D call: TRBD1 (5 bases). V lost 6 bases and J 1 base, leaving 12 bases between the germline ends. There are 14 residues in the CDR3. CDR1 is SNHLY and CDR2 is FYNNEI in the germline V gene.

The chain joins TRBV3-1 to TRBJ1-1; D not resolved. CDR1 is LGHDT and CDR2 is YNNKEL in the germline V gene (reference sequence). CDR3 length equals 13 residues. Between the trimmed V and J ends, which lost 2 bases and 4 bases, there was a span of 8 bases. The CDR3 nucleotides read TGTGCCAGCAGCCAATTAACTCTCACTGAAGCTTTCTTT. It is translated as CASSQLTLTEAFF.

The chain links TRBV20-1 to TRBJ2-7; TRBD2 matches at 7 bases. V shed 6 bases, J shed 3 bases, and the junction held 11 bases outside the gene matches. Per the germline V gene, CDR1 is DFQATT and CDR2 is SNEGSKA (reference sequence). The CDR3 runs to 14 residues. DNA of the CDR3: TGCAGTGCGAATCCGGGGAGGGTCGTCTACGAGCAGTACTTC. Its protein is CSANPGRVVYEQYF.

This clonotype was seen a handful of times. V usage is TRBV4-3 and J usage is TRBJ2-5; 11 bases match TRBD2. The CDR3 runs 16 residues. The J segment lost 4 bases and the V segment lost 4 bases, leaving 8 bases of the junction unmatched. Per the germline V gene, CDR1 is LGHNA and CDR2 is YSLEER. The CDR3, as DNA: TGCGCCAGCAGCCTCCAAAAGGGGACTAGCGGAGAGACCCAGTACTTC. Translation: CASSLQKGTSGETQYF.

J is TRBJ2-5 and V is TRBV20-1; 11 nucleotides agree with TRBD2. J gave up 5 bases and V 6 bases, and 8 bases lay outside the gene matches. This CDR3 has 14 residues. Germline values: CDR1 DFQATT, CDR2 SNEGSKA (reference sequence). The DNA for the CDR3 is TGCAGTGCAGAACTAGCGGGGGCAAGTGAGACCCAGTACTTC. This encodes CSAELAGASETQYF.

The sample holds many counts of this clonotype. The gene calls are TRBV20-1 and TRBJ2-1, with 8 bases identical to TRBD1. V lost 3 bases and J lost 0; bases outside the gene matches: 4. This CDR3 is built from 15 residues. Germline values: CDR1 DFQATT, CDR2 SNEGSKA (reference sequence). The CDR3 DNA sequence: TGCAGTGCTAGGGACAGGGCCAGCTCCTACAATGAGCAGTTCTTC. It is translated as CSARDRASSYNEQFF.

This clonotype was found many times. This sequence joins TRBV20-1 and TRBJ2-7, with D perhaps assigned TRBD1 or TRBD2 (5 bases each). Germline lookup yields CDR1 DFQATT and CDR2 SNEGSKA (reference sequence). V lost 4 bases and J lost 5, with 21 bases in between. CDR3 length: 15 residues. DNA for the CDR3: TGCAGTGCTACTGGTTGGGACCGGAGAGTAGACGAGCAGTACTTC. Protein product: CSATGWDRRVDEQYF.

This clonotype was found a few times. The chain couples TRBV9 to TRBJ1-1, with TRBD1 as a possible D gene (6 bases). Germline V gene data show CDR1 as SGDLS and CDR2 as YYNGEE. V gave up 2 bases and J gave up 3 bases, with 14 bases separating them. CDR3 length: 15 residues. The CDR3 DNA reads TGTGCCAGCAGCGTCAGTCCTGGGGGCGACACTGAAGCTTTCTTT. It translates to CASSVSPGGDTEAFF.

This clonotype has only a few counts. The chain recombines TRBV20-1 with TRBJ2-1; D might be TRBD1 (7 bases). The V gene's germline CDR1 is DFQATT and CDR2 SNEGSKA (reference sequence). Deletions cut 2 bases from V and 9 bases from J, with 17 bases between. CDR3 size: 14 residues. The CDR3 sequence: CSARTGTPGGEQFF. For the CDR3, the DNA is TGCAGTGCTAGAACCGGGACTCCAGGGGGTGAGCAGTTCTTC.

As DNA, the CDR3 is TGTGCCTCAGGCGGGAGGTTTTACAATGAGCAGTTCTTC. Translation gives CASGGRFYNEQFF. V and J are TRBV28 and TRBJ2-1; TRBD2 matches 8 bases. This CDR3 contains 13 residues. J lost 4 bases, V lost 11 bases, and 7 bases had no gene match. From germline, CDR1 is MDHEN and CDR2 SYDVKM.

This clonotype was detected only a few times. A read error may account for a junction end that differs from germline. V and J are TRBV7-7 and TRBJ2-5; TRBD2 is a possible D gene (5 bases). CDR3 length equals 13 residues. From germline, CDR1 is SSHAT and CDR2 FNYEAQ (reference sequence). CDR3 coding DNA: TGTGCTAGCAGCTTAGGCGGGCAGTCGACCCAGTACTTC. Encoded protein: CASSLGGQSTQYF.

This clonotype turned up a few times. CDR3 in amino acids: CASSDPILAGEVHNEQFF. The DNA of the CDR3 is TGTGCCAGCAGCGACCCCATTCTAGCGGGAGAGGTCCACAATGAGCAGTTCTTC. The chain is built from TRBV9 and TRBJ2-1; 10 nucleotides match TRBD2. CDR1 is SGDLS, CDR2 YYNGEE, per germline. V shed 3 bases, J shed 5 bases, and the junction held 14 bases outside the gene matches. The CDR3 contains 18 residues.

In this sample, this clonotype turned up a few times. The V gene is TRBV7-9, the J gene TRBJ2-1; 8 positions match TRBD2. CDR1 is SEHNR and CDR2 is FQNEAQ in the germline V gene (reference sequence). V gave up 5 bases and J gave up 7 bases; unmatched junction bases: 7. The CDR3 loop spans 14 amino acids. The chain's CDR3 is CASSISGARNEQFF. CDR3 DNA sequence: TGTGCCAGCAGCATTAGCGGGGCACGGAATGAGCAGTTCTTC.

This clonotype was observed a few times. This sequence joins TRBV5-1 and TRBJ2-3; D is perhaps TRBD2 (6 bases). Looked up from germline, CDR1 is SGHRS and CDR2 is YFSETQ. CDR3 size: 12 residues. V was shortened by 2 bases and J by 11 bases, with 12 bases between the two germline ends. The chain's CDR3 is CASSFSGTWQYF. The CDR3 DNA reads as TGCGCCAGCAGCTTTAGCGGAACCTGGCAGTATTTT.

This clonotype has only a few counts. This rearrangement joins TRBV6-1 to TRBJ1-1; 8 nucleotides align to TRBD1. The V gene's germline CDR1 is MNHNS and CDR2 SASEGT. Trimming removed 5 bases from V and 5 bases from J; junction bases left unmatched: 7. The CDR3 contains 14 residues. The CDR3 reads CASSLRQGYTEAFF. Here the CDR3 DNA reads TGTGCCAGCAGTCTGAGACAGGGGTATACTGAAGCTTTCTTT.

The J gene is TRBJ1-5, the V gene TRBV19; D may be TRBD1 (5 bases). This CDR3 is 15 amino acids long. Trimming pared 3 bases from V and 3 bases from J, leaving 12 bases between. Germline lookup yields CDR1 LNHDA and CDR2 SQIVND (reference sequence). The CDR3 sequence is CASSIRGTDNQPQHF. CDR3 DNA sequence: TGTGCCAGTAGTATCCGGGGCACGGACAATCAGCCCCAGCATTTT.

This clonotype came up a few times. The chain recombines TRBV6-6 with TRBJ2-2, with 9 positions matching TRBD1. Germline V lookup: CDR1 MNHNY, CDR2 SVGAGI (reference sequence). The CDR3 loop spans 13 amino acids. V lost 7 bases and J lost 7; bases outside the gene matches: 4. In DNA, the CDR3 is TGTGCCAGCACTGGACAGGGGATCGGGGAGCTGTTTTTT. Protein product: CASTGQGIGELFF.

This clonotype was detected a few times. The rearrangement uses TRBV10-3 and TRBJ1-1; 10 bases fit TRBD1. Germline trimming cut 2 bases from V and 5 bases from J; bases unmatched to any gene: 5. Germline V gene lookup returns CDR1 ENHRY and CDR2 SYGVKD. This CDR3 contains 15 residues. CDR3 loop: CAISEPGQGRTEAFF. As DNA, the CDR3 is TGTGCCATCAGTGAGCCGGGACAGGGGAGGACTGAAGCTTTCTTT.

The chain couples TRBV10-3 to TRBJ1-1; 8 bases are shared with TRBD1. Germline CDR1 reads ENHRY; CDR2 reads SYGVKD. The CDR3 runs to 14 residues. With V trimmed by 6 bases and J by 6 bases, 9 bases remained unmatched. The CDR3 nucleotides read TGTGCCATCAGCCCCGGGACAGGTACCGCTGAAGCTTTCTTT. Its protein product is CAISPGTGTAEAFF.

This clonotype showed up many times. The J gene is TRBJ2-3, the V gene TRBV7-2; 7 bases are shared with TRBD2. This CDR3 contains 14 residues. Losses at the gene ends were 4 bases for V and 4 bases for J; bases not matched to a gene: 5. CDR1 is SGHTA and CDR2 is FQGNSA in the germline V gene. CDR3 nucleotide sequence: TGTGCCAGCAGCTGGGGGGGGTTTCCAGATACGCAGTATTTT. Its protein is CASSWGGFPDTQYF.

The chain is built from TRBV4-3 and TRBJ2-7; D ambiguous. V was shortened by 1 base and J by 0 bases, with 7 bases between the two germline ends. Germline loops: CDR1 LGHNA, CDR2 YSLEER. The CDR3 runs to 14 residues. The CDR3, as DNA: TGCGCCAGCAGCCAAGGGTGGGACTCCTACGAGCAGTACTTC. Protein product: CASSQGWDSYEQYF.

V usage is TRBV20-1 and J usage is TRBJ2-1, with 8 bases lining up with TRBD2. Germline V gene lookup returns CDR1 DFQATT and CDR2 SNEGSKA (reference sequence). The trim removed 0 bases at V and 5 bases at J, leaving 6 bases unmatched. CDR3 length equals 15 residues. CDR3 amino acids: CSARDSGGLDNEQFF. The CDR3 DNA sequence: TGCAGTGCTAGAGATTCGGGAGGGCTCGACAATGAGCAGTTCTTC.

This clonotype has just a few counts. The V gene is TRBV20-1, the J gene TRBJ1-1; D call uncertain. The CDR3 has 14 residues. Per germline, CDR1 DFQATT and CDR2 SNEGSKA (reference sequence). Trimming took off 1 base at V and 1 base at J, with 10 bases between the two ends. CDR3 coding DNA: TGCAGTGCTAGAGGGCCAGACCAGAACACTGAAGCTTTCTTT. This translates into CSARGPDQNTEAFF.

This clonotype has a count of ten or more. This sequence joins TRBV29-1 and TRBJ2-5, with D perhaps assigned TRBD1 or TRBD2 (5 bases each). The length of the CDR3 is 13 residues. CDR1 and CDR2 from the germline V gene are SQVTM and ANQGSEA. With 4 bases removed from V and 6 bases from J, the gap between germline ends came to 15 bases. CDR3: CSVGTRERKTQYF. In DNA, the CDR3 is TGCAGCGTTGGAACCAGGGAGAGGAAGACCCAGTACTTC.